These T cell receptor beta chains were read from a single sample in a study of T cells in Graves' hyperthyroidism and ophthalmopathy. TCRdb reprocessed the multiplex PCR reads via MiXCR and lists one record per CDR3 protein. The sample contains about 400,000 distinct CDR3 sequences, 15% of which appear only once. The sequencing input was blood. The receptors originated from a woman aged 30 to 39 with Graves' hyperthyroidism. Both conserved end residues are part of each CDR3. The D gene is left open where the match is weak. Size is stated for part of the rows, as once, few or many counts, or as a class when the clone is expanded.

-	many	TRBV28	TRBJ1-4	CASSSPGQPEEKLFF	TGTGCCAGCAGTTCCCCCGGGCAGCCGGAGGAAAAACTGTTTTTT
-	many	TRBV28	TRBJ1-2	CASSLVRSYGYTF	TGTGCCAGCAGTTTAGTCCGTTCCTATGGCTACACCTTC
TRBD2	many	TRBV18	TRBJ2-3	CASSPYSGRNTDTQYF	TGTGCCAGCTCACCATATAGCGGGAGAAACACAGATACGCAGTATTTT
-	-	TRBV20-1	TRBJ2-1	CSAGLGTMLHNEQFF	TGCAGTGCTGGCCTAGGGACGATGCTTCACAATGAGCAGTTCTTC
TRBD2	-	TRBV19	TRBJ2-7	CASSIVGIAGKSYEQYF	TGTGCCAGTAGTATAGTAGGGATAGCGGGAAAATCCTACGAGCAGTACTTC
-	-	TRBV20-1	TRBJ1-4	CSARSGPLEKLFF	TGCAGTGCTAGAAGCGGGCCTCTCGAAAAACTGTTTTTT
TRBD2	-	TRBV5-4	TRBJ2-3	CASSLAAGAGGRTDTQYF	TGTGCCAGCAGCTTAGCGGCAGGAGCGGGAGGCCGCACAGATACGCAGTATTTT
TRBD1	many	TRBV7-2	TRBJ2-5	CASSLGTGGSLETQYF	TGTGCCAGCAGCTTAGGGACAGGGGGTTCCCTGGAGACCCAGTACTTC
-	-	TRBV2	TRBJ1-5	CASSEAGEGQPQHF	TGTGCCAGCAGTGAAGCAGGGGAGGGTCAGCCCCAGCATTTT
-	-	TRBV28	TRBJ2-7	CASSRRQRWEPSYEQYF	TGTGCCAGCAGCCGCAGGCAGCGCTGGGAACCATCCTACGAGCAGTACTTC
TRBD2	-	TRBV19	TRBJ2-3	CASSRLAGTDTQYF	TGTGCCAGTAGTAGGCTAGCGGGCACAGATACGCAGTATTTT
-	many	TRBV3-1	TRBJ1-5	CASSQVQGNQPQHF	TGTGCCAGCAGCCAAGTACAGGGTAATCAGCCCCAGCATTTT
-	many	TRBV7-6	TRBJ1-5	CASSLSGSQPQHF	TGTGCCAGCAGCTTGAGCGGCAGCCAGCCCCAGCATTTT
TRBD1	many	TRBV3-1	TRBJ1-2	CASSPSDRGANYGYTF	TGTGCCAGCAGCCCATCCGACAGGGGAGCTAACTATGGCTACACCTTC
TRBD2	-	TRBV15	TRBJ2-3	CATSIGTSGTDTQYF	TGTGCCACCAGCATCGGGACTAGCGGCACAGATACGCAGTATTTT
-	many	TRBV2	TRBJ2-3	CASRPGLSSTDTQYF	TGTGCCAGCAGACCGGGACTCTCTTCCACAGATACGCAGTATTTT
TRBD1	-	TRBV18	TRBJ1-1	CASSFSDRPNTEAFF	TGTGCCAGCTCATTTTCGGACAGGCCGAACACTGAAGCTTTCTTT
TRBD2	-	TRBV20-1	TRBJ2-7	CSASATSGLPNTEQYF	TGCAGTGCTAGTGCGACTAGCGGGCTTCCGAATACCGAGCAGTACTTC
TRBD2	few	TRBV20-1	TRBJ2-1	CSARLGLAGSYNEQFF	TGCAGTGCTAGATTAGGACTAGCGGGCTCCTACAATGAGCAGTTCTTC
-	many	TRBV7-2	TRBJ2-5	CASSLVPDRETQYF	TGTGCCAGCAGCTTAGTCCCAGATCGGGAGACCCAGTACTTC
TRBD2	few	TRBV20-1	TRBJ2-2	CSATTSGPNTGELFF	TGCAGTGCTACCACTAGCGGGCCTAACACCGGGGAGCTGTTTTTT
-	few	TRBV30	TRBJ2-2	CAWSRGAGELFF	TGTGCCTGGAGCAGGGGGGCCGGGGAGCTGTTTTTT
TRBD1	many	TRBV9	TRBJ2-5	CASSPHDRGQETQYF	TGTGCCAGCAGCCCTCACGACAGGGGCCAAGAGACCCAGTACTTC
TRBD1	many	TRBV5-1	TRBJ1-1	CASSPDRGLNTEAFF	TGCGCCAGCAGCCCGGACAGGGGGCTGAACACTGAAGCTTTCTTT
-	-	TRBV6-5	TRBJ1-4	CTSSYSAGTPQMEKLFF	TGTACCAGCAGTTACTCGGCCGGGACGCCGCAGATGGAAAAACTGTTTTTT
-	many	TRBV12-3/TRBV12-4	TRBJ2-1	CASSSGESSYNEQFF	TGTGCCAGCAGTTCGGGGGAGAGCTCCTACAATGAGCAGTTCTTC
TRBD1	-	TRBV6-2/TRBV6-3	TRBJ2-2	CASSSGTGIVWGELFF	TGTGCCAGCAGCTCCGGGACAGGGATAGTCTGGGGGGAGCTGTTTTTT
-	few	TRBV20-1	TRBJ2-7	CSARDLMTYEQYF	TGCAGTGCTAGAGATCTTATGACCTACGAGCAGTACTTC
-	few	TRBV7-8	TRBJ1-5	CASSLPGGQPQHF	TGTGCCAGCAGCTTACCGGGCGGCCAGCCCCAGCATTTT